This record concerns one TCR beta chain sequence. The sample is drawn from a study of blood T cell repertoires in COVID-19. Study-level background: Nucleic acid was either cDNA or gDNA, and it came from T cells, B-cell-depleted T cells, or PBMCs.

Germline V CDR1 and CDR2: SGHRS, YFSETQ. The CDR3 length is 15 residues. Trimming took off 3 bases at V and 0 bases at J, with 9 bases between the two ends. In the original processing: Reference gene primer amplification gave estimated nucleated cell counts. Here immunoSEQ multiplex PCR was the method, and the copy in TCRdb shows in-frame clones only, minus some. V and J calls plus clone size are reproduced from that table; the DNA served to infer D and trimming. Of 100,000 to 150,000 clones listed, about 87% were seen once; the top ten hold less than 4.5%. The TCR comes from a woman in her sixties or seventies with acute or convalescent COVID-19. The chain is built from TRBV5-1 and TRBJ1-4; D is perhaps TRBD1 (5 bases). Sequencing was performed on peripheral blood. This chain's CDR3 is CASSSGATTNEKLFF. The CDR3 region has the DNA TGCGCCAGCAGCTCTGGGGCGACAACTAATGAAAAACTGTTTTTT.